Following are 10 T cell receptor beta chains from one sample sequenced in a study of blood T cell repertoires in COVID-19. The repertoire was sequenced with immunoSEQ multiplex PCR; TCRdb's copy has only in-frame clones and lacks some. Of some 300,000 clones listed, 90% are singletons. Material for sequencing was peripheral blood. The receptors originated from a woman aged 50 to 60 with COVID-19, enrolled during active disease.

This chain uses TRBV7-2 with TRBJ2-3, with TRBD2 identical over 10 bases. The length of the CDR3 is 15 residues. Germline-derived CDR1 and CDR2 are SGHTA and FQGNSA. With V trimmed by 3 bases and J by 5 bases, 5 bases remained unmatched. CDR3 nucleotides: TGTGCCAGCAGCTTGGCTAGCGGGAGAATAGATACGCAGTATTTT. Its translation is CASSLASGRIDTQYF. Combining the CDR3 with reference TRBV7-2 and TRBJ2-3 gives the whole variable domain GAGVSQSPSNKVTEKGKDVELRCDPISGHTALYWYRQSLGQGLEFLIYFQGNSAPDKSGLPSDRFSAERTGGSVSTLTIQRTQQEDSAVYLCASSLASGRIDTQYFGPGTRLTVL.

This clone was observed once. CDR3 amino acids: CAISSMTSEQYF. The CDR3 region has the DNA TGTGCCATCAGTTCCATGACTAGCGAGCAGTACTTC. V and J are TRBV10-3 and TRBJ2-7, with a possible D match to TRBD2 (6 bases). CDR1 and CDR2 (germline): ENHRY, SYGVKD. CDR3 length: 12 amino acids. Between the trimmed V and J ends, which lost 5 bases and 6 bases, there was a span of 11 bases.

This rearrangement joins TRBV5-6 to TRBJ2-1; TRBD2 agrees at 9 bases. The ends lost 1 base at V and 3 bases at J; junction bases unmatched: 2. From germline, CDR1 is SGHDT and CDR2 YYEEEE. This CDR3 has 15 amino acids. The CDR3 region is CASSLLAGIYNEQFF. The CDR3, as DNA: TGTGCCAGCAGCTTGCTAGCGGGAATCTACAATGAGCAGTTCTTC. Full variable domain (missing parts from reference TRBV5-6 and TRBJ2-1): DAGVTQSPTHLIKTRGQQVTLRCSPKSGHDTVSWYQQALGQGPQFIFQYYEEEERQRGNFPDRFSGHQFPNYSSELNVNALLLGDSALYLCASSLLAGIYNEQFFGPGTRLTVL.

This chain connects TRBV3-1 (or the pseudogene TRBV3-2) to TRBJ2-5, with TRBD1 matching 10 bases. The CDR3 consists of 15 residues. Germline V gene sequence: CDR1 LGHDT, CDR2 YNNKEL (reference sequence). The junction had 3 bases not matched to a gene; V was cut back by 2 bases and J by 3 bases. The CDR3 DNA reads TGTGCCAGCAGCCAACCCGGGACAGGGGAAGAGACCCAGTACTTC. Its protein product is CASSQPGTGEETQYF.

The CDR3 spells CASSLEGTYEQYF. The DNA of the CDR3 is TGTGCCAGCAGCCTGGAGGGGACCTACGAGCAGTACTTC. The chain couples TRBV6-2 or TRBV6-3 to TRBJ2-7, with a tentative D call TRBD2 (6 bases). V lost 6 bases to trimming and J lost 2 bases, with 11 bases between them. The germline CDR1 and CDR2 sequences are MNHEY and SVGEGT. There are 13 residues in the CDR3.

The CDR3 region has the DNA TGTGCCAGCAGCTCCCTGGACAGGCCCTACAATGAGCAGTTCTTC. As protein: CASSSLDRPYNEQFF. V is TRBV7-9 and J is TRBJ2-1, with 7 nucleotides matching TRBD1. V dropped 4 bases and J dropped 2; count of bases not matched to a gene: 5. The germline V gene encodes CDR1 SEHNR and CDR2 FQNEAQ (reference sequence). This CDR3 has 15 amino acids.

The chain uses TRBV6-5 and TRBJ1-5; D is possibly TRBD1 (6 bases). CDR3 length: 14 residues. The V and J ends lost 6 bases and 2 bases respectively, with 11 bases between them. Germline lookup yields CDR1 MNHEY and CDR2 SVGAGI. CDR3 coding DNA: TGTGCCAGCAGCGACAGGTGGGGCAATCAGCCCCAGCATTTT. Translated: CASSDRWGNQPQHF.

The chain is built from TRBV2 and TRBJ2-1, with D tentatively TRBD2 (5 bases). Per the germline V gene, CDR1 is SNHLY and CDR2 is FYNNEI. V lost 4 bases and J lost 5, with 9 bases in between. The CDR3 is made up of 13 amino acids. This chain's CDR3 is CASSGDYNNEQFF. The CDR3 DNA follows: TGTGCCAGCAGTGGAGACTACAACAATGAGCAGTTCTTC.

This sequence joins TRBV19 and TRBJ1-2; 8 bases map to TRBD1. The CDR3 consists of 14 residues. V shed 4 bases, J shed 0 bases, and the junction held 1 base outside the gene matches. The germline gives CDR1 LNHDA, CDR2 SQIVND (reference sequence). Written as DNA, the CDR3 is TGTGCCAGTAGTACGGGACAGGCTAACTATGGCTACACCTTC. As protein: CASSTGQANYGYTF. The complete variable domain, with remaining parts taken from reference TRBV19 and TRBJ1-2, reads DGGITQSPKYLFRKEGQNVTLSCEQNLNHDAMYWYRQDPGQGLRLIYYSQIVNDFQKGDIAEGYSVSREKKESFPLTVTSAQKNPTAFYLCASSTGQANYGYTFGSGTRLTVV.

V is TRBV7-9 and J is TRBJ2-6; tentative D call: TRBD1 (6 bases). The CDR3 contains 18 residues. Germline V gene sequence: CDR1 SEHNR, CDR2 FQNEAQ (reference sequence). The germline V and J ends were trimmed by 2 bases and 0 bases, with 14 bases remaining between them. Here the CDR3 reads CASSLLQGPSSGANVLTF. DNA of the CDR3: TGTGCCAGCAGCTTATTACAGGGACCTAGCTCTGGGGCCAACGTCCTGACTTTC.